This entry is about one TCR beta chain. Trimming cost V 7 bases and J 5 bases; bases outside gene matches: 11. The CDR3 spans 14 residues. Germline V gene lookup returns CDR1 MNHEY and CDR2 SVGAGI. The sample is drawn from a study of blood T cell repertoires in COVID-19. Original methodology: Estimated nucleated cell counts came from reference gene primer amplification. Sequencing used immunoSEQ multiplex PCR; TCRdb keeps in-frame clones, though not all of them. V, J and clone size are those of that table, while D and trimming were read from the DNA. The sample comprises about 280,000 clones, over 75% of which are singletons, and 10% to 15% rests with the top ten.

Sequencing input: peripheral blood. The chain carries TRBV6-5 and TRBJ2-7; 7 bases align to TRBD2. The TCR sequence derives from a human donor in a cohort sampled during active COVID-19. In DNA form, the CDR3 reads TGTGCCAGCAAGTTAGCGGGTGCCTTGGACGAGCAGTACTTC. It specifies CASKLAGALDEQYF.